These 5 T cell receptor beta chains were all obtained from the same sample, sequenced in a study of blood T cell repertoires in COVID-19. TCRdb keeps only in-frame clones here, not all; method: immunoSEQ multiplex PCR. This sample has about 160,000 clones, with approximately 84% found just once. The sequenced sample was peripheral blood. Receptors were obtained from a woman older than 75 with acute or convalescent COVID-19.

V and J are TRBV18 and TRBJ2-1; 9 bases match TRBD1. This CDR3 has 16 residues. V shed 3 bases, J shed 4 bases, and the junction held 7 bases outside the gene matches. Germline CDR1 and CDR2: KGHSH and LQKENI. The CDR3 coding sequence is TGTGCCAGCTCACCGACAGGGGGTTCCACTTACAATGAGCAGTTCTTC. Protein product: CASSPTGGSTYNEQFF. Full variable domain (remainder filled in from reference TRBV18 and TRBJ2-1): NAGVMQNPRHLVRRRGQEARLRCSPMKGHSHVYWYRQLPEEGLKFMVYLQKENIIDESGMPKERFSAEFPKEGPSILRIQQVVRGDSAAYFCASSPTGGSTYNEQFFGPGTRLTVL.

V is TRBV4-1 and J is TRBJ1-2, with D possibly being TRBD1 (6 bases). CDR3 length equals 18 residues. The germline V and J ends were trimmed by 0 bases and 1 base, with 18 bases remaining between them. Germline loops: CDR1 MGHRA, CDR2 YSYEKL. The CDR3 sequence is CASSQDPQGGGLNYGYTF. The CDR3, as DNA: TGCGCCAGCAGCCAAGATCCCCAAGGGGGGGGCCTTAACTATGGCTACACCTTC.

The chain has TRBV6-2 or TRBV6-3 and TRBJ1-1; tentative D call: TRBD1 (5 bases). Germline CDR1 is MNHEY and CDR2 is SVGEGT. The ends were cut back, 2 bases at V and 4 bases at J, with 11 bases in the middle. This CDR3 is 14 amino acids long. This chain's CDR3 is CASSYRGAVTEAFF. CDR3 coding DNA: TGTGCCAGCAGTTACAGGGGCGCGGTCACTGAAGCTTTCTTT.

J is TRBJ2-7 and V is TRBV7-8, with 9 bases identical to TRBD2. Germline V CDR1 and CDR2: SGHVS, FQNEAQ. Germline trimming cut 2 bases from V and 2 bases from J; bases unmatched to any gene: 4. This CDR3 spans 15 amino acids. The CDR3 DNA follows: TGTGCCAGCAGCTTATTCCCTAGCGGGACCTACGAGCAGTACTTC. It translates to CASSLFPSGTYEQYF.

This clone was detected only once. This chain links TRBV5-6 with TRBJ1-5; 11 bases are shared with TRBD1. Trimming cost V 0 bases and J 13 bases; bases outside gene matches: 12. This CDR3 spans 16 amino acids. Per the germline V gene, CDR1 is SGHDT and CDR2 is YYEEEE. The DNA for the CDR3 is TGTGCCAGCAGCTTGGCCGCGGGGACAGGGGGGACCTTTCAGCATTTT. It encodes CASSLAAGTGGTFQHF.